These T cell receptor beta chains were read from a single sample in a study of CD8+ T cells in alopecia areata. Produced via immunoSEQ multiplex PCR; TCRdb's table is partial and in-frame only. The table records under 300,000 clones, roughly two thirds of them present only once. Sequencing was performed on CD4+ T cells sorted from blood, taken at week 0. The receptors were gathered from a human donor with alopecia areata. The CDR3 runs from the conserved cysteine through the conserved F or W. D genes are given only for firm matches. Where a row states a size, it is once, few, many or the class of an expanded clone; other rows omit it.

clone_size d_call j_call v_call cdr3_nt cdr3_aa
few TRBD2 TRBJ2-5 TRBV27 TGTGCCAGCAGTTTATCCCCTTGGGTAGCGGGGGATCAAGAGACCCAGTACTTC CASSLSPWVAGDQETQYF
NA NA TRBJ2-7 TRBV5-6 TGTGCCAGCAGCTTGCGGCCTATTTCCTACGAGCAGTACTTC CASSLRPISYEQYF
NA NA TRBJ2-5 TRBV9 TGTGCCAGCAGCGTAGCTACCGAGCAGGAGACCCAGTACTTC CASSVATEQETQYF
NA TRBD2 TRBJ2-1 TRBV29-1 TGCAGCGTCCTCGGGACTAGCGGGGCCTATGAGCAGTTCTTC CSVLGTSGAYEQFF
NA TRBD1 TRBJ2-7 TRBV5-6 TGTGCCAGCAGCAATTCCGGGACAGGTTGGAAGCAGTACTTC CASSNSGTGWKQYF
NA NA TRBJ2-6 TRBV30 TGTGCCTGGAGCAAGGCTAGAACCGCTGGGGCCAACGTCCTGACTTTC CAWSKARTAGANVLTF
NA NA TRBJ2-5 TRBV10-3 TGTGCCATCAGTGGGGAACTTGAAACTCAAGAGACCCAGTACTTC CAISGELETQETQYF
NA TRBD2 TRBJ2-7 TRBV29-1 TGCAGCGTTGAATCCCCGGGACTATACGAGCAGTACTTC CSVESPGLYEQYF
NA TRBD1 TRBJ2-1 TRBV7-9 TGTGCCAGCAGCATAATACAGGGGCAGCAGTTCTTC CASSIIQGQQFF
NA NA TRBJ2-5 TRBV5-1 TGCGCCAGCAGCCCCCAGCCGGACCAAGAGACCCAGTACTTC CASSPQPDQETQYF
once TRBD1 TRBJ1-2 TRBV10-3 TGTGCCATCAGTGGGCGAGGGGGACAGGGACTAGCTAACTATGGCTACACCTTC CAISGRGGQGLANYGYTF
NA NA TRBJ1-2 TRBV29-1 TGCAGCGTTGAAGGGCGATTTTACCCCCAAACCTATGGCTACACCTTC CSVEGRFYPQTYGYTF
NA NA TRBJ2-7 TRBV25-1 TGTGCCAGCAGTGAATGGTCGTTGCAGGGGGGTTACGAGCAGTACTTC CASSEWSLQGGYEQYF
NA NA TRBJ1-6 TRBV7-9 TGTGCCAGCAGCTTACCGATTTCACCCCTCCACTTT CASSLPISPLHF
NA TRBD2 TRBJ2-1 TRBV4-2 TGTGCCAGCAGCCAGAACGCGGGGGGCAGCTACAATGAGCAGTTCTTC CASSQNAGGSYNEQFF
NA NA TRBJ2-7 TRBV10-3 TGTGCCATCAGTGATCGGCGGGGTGCCTACGAGCAGTACTTC CAISDRRGAYEQYF
once TRBD2 TRBJ2-3 TRBV5-1 TGCGCCAGCAGCCCGGTGACTAGCACCACAGATACGCAGTATTTT CASSPVTSTTDTQYF
NA TRBD1 TRBJ2-1 TRBV29-1 TGCAGCGTCCGACAGGGGGCGAATGAGCAGTTCTTC CSVRQGANEQFF
few NA TRBJ1-5 TRBV29-1 TGCAGCGTTGGGGACTACTGGCAGCCCCAGCATTTT CSVGDYWQPQHF
few NA TRBJ2-3 TRBV6-1 TGTGCCAGCACCCCGACCGGGTTCGCCGCCGGTACGCAGTATTTT CASTPTGFAAGTQYF
NA TRBD1 TRBJ2-1 TRBV7-8 TGTGCCAGCAGCTTCAGGGGGATTCGCAATGAGCAGTTCTTC CASSFRGIRNEQFF
NA NA TRBJ2-6 TRBV5-6 TGTGCCAGCAGTTACACGGGGACCGGGGCCAACGTCCTGACTTTC CASSYTGTGANVLTF
NA TRBD1 TRBJ2-7 TRBV11-1 TGTGCCAGCAGCTTGGGGGACAGGGGCCCCTACGAGCAGTACTTC CASSLGDRGPYEQYF
NA TRBD1 TRBJ2-3 TRBV30 TGTGCCTGGTCCTCGGGACAGGGGGCGTTTGTAGGTACGCAGTATTTT CAWSSGQGAFVGTQYF
NA NA TRBJ2-2 TRBV4-1 TGCGCCAGCAGCTCAAGTGGTAACAGGGCGTCCACCGGGGAGCTGTTTTTT CASSSSGNRASTGELFF
few TRBD1 TRBJ1-5 TRBV27 TGTGCCAGCAGTTTACGGACAGGGAGCAATCAGCCCCAGCATTTT CASSLRTGSNQPQHF
NA TRBD1 TRBJ1-2 TRBV9 TGTGCCAGCAGCACGACAGGGGTTTTTGGCTACACCTTC CASSTTGVFGYTF
NA NA TRBJ1-2 TRBV25-1 TGTGCCAGCAGTGCCCCAGAGTTATATGGCTACACCTTC CASSAPELYGYTF
NA NA TRBJ2-5 TRBV7-2 TGTGCCAGCAGTTCCCAGCCCCGAGGGACCCAGTACTTC CASSSQPRGTQYF
few NA TRBJ1-4 TRBV29-1 TGCAGCGTTTCGGGGGTTGGGACTAATGAAAAACTGTTTTTT CSVSGVGTNEKLFF
NA NA TRBJ1-1 TRBV7-9 TGTGCCAGCAGCTTATTGGTTGGGGACACTGAAGCTTTCTTT CASSLLVGDTEAFF
few NA TRBJ1-5 TRBV4-1 TGCGCCAGCAGCCAATTGGGGGGTCAGCCCCAGCATTTT CASSQLGGQPQHF
NA NA TRBJ1-2 TRBV7-2 TGTGCCACTTCCCTCAGGGGATATGGCTACACCTTC CATSLRGYGYTF
NA NA TRBJ1-1 TRBV25-1 TGTGCCAGCAGTGAATATGGGGGTACTGAAGCTTTCTTT CASSEYGGTEAFF
few NA TRBJ2-4 TRBV29-1 TGCAGCGTTGAGGATCGGGGCAAAAACATTCAGTACTTC CSVEDRGKNIQYF
NA NA TRBJ2-7 TRBV7-3 TGTGCCAGCAGCTTACGGTCAGCCTCCTACGAGCAGTACTTC CASSLRSASYEQYF
NA NA TRBJ2-3 TRBV14 TGTGCCAGCAGCCATCCGGACGGGTGGGGACATACGCAGTATTTT CASSHPDGWGHTQYF
once NA TRBJ2-3 TRBV7-9 TGTGCCAGCAGCTTAAGGCAGACAGATACGCAGTATTTT CASSLRQTDTQYF
NA TRBD1 TRBJ2-7 TRBV7-7 TGTGCTAGCAGCCCAGGACAGGGAGGCTACGAGCAGTACTTC CASSPGQGGYEQYF
few NA TRBJ1-5 TRBV7-9 TGTGCCAGCAGCGTACAGGGTTATGGAAATCAGCCCCAGCATTTT CASSVQGYGNQPQHF
few TRBD1 TRBJ2-1 TRBV29-1 TGCAGCGCCCTAACGGGCAGGGGGCCCACTTACAATGAGCAGTTCTTC CSALTGRGPTYNEQFF
NA TRBD2 TRBJ2-5 TRBV19 TGTGCCAGTAGTACCCGGACTAGCGGCCAAGAGACCCAGTACTTC CASSTRTSGQETQYF
NA NA TRBJ2-3 TRBV29-1 TGCAGCGAACGGGGCCAGGGTGGCACAGATACGCAGTATTTT CSERGQGGTDTQYF
NA TRBD1 TRBJ2-7 TRBV7-2 TGTGCCAGCAGCCTCAGGGGGCGCGGGCAGTACTTC CASSLRGRGQYF
NA TRBD2 TRBJ2-2 TRBV30 TGTGCCTGGAGCGCTAGCGGCACCGGGGAGCTGTTTTTT CAWSASGTGELFF
NA TRBD1 TRBJ2-3 TRBV30 TGTGCCTGCGCAGGGACAGCAGATACGCAGTATTTT CACAGTADTQYF
NA NA TRBJ2-1 TRBV9 TGTGCCAGCAGCGTAACGGAGGGAGCTGAGCAGTTCTTC CASSVTEGAEQFF
NA NA TRBJ1-1 TRBV4-1 TGCGCCAGCAGCCATATAGACCCCCCTGAGGCTTTCTTT CASSHIDPPEAFF
NA NA TRBJ2-7 TRBV5-4 TGTGCCAGCAGCCCAGACAGGTTCCCCTACGAGCAGTACTTC CASSPDRFPYEQYF
NA NA TRBJ1-5 TRBV7-2 TGTGCCAGCAGCTTAGCTTGGGGGGATCAGCCCCAGCATTTT CASSLAWGDQPQHF
NA NA TRBJ1-3 TRBV6-5 TGTGCCAGCAGATATGGAAACACCATATATTTT CASRYGNTIYF
few TRBD1 TRBJ2-7 TRBV7-9 TGTGCCAGCAGCTTAGCCGGGGGACAGGGCAACCACGAGCAGTACTTC CASSLAGGQGNHEQYF
NA TRBD1 TRBJ2-5 TRBV27 TGTGCCAGCAGTTCAAAACAGGGGTTGAGAGAGACCCAGTACTTC CASSSKQGLRETQYF
NA TRBD2 TRBJ2-1 TRBV29-1 TGCGGCACTAGCGGGGGTTACAATGAGCAGTTCTTC CGTSGGYNEQFF